What follows are 24 T cell receptor beta chains derived from one specimen sequenced in a study of T cells after yellow fever vaccination. TCRdb processed the 5' RACE reads anew with MiXCR; each CDR3 protein has one entry. The sample yields some 550,000 distinct CDR3 sequences, over 15% seen once. This material consisted of PBMCs, taken 15 days after the yellow fever booster vaccination. These receptors originate from a man aged 25-45 years who received the YFV17D yellow fever vaccine.

The chain uses TRBV9 and TRBJ2-3, with 8 bases lining up with TRBD2. Germline trimming cut 0 bases from V and 0 bases from J; bases unmatched to any gene: 12. The length of the CDR3 is 19 residues. CDR1 and CDR2 from the germline V gene are SGDLS and YYNGEE. The CDR3 is CASSVGPTSGRSSTDTQYF. CDR3 DNA sequence: TGTGCCAGCAGCGTAGGGCCCACTAGCGGAAGATCTAGCACAGATACGCAGTATTTT.

This rearrangement joins TRBV29-1 to TRBJ2-5, with unresolved D. Germline lookup yields CDR1 SQVTM and CDR2 ANQGSEA. There are 10 residues in the CDR3. Trimming took off 4 bases at V and 5 bases at J, with 5 bases between the two ends. The CDR3 protein is CSVGAETQYF. Here the CDR3 DNA reads TGCAGCGTTGGGGCGGAGACCCAGTACTTC.

This clonotype was seen a few times. The J gene is TRBJ1-5, the V gene TRBV20-1; the D gene is possibly TRBD1 (5 bases). The CDR3 consists of 15 residues. The V gene lost 0 bases and the J gene lost 2 bases, with 11 bases spanning the gap. Germline CDR1 DFQATT, CDR2 SNEGSKA (reference sequence). The CDR3: CSARDQQGGNQPQHF. The CDR3 DNA follows: TGCAGTGCTAGAGATCAGCAGGGCGGCAATCAGCCCCAGCATTTT.

The V and J genes are TRBV20-1 and TRBJ2-7, with 7 bases matching TRBD2. The CDR3 spans 14 residues. CDR1 is DFQATT, CDR2 SNEGSKA, per germline (reference sequence). With 6 bases clipped from V and 4 bases from J, the junction kept 12 bases outside the gene matches. CDR3 nucleotide sequence: TGCAGTGCCGCGAGCGGGACGGTAGGTTACGAGCAGTACTTC. Its translation: CSAASGTVGYEQYF.

V gene TRBV12-3 or TRBV12-4 combines with J gene TRBJ2-5; D uncertain. Trimming took 4 bases from V and 5 from J, leaving 11 bases between them. The CDR3 length is 13 residues. The CDR3 nucleotides read TGTGCCAGCAGTTGGAATTTGGGGGAGACCCAGTACTTC. Its translation is CASSWNLGETQYF.

The J gene is TRBJ2-2, the V gene TRBV5-1, with D maybe TRBD2 (7 bases). Germline CDR1 SGHRS, CDR2 YFSETQ. This CDR3 region has 13 residues. V gave up 7 bases and J gave up 3 bases, with 10 bases separating them. The DNA for the CDR3 is TGCGCCAGCGCGGGGGCGGACACCGGGGAGCTGTTTTTT. Translated, it gives CASAGADTGELFF.

This clonotype was picked up a small number of times. V usage is TRBV18 and J usage is TRBJ1-2; D might be TRBD1 (6 bases). V lost 0 bases and J lost 8, with 13 bases in between. This CDR3 spans 14 amino acids. CDR1 and CDR2 (germline): KGHSH, LQKENI. The CDR3 spells CASSPPGQFYGYTF. For the CDR3, the DNA is TGTGCCAGCTCACCACCGGGACAATTTTACGGCTACACCTTC.

This rearrangement joins TRBV6-6 to TRBJ2-4, with a tentative D call TRBD1 (6 bases). This CDR3 is 13 amino acids long. Germline V lookup: CDR1 MNHNY, CDR2 SVGAGI (reference sequence). V was clipped by 7 bases and J by 8 bases, with 15 bases between them. This CDR3 reads CASNGQGWDIQYF. DNA for the CDR3: TGTGCCAGCAACGGGCAGGGGTGGGACATTCAGTACTTC.

V is TRBV9 and J is TRBJ2-7, with TRBD2 matching 7 bases. This CDR3 spans 16 amino acids. V was pared by 4 bases and J by 6 bases, with 16 bases of the junction left unmatched. The germline V gene encodes CDR1 SGDLS and CDR2 YYNGEE. CDR3 sequence: CASSPSLLRELREQYF. The CDR3 DNA follows: TGTGCCAGCAGCCCGTCCCTGTTGCGGGAGTTACGCGAGCAGTACTTC.

CDR3 DNA: TGTGCCAGCAGCCCCCAGGATAGCTGGGGCAATGAGCAGTTCTTC. This sequence encodes CASSPQDSWGNEQFF. V is TRBV7-9 and J is TRBJ2-1, with unresolved D. The length of the CDR3 is 15 residues. Between the trimmed V and J ends, which lost 5 bases and 6 bases, there was a span of 17 bases. Per germline, CDR1 SEHNR and CDR2 FQNEAQ (reference sequence).

This clonotype was seen only a few times. V gene TRBV21-1 combines with J gene TRBJ2-7; TRBD2, the table's D call, was not compared with the DNA. TRBV21-1 is flagged as a pseudogene. The CDR3 sequence is 14 residues long. CDR3 residues: CASPWAGGVREQYF. In nucleotides, the CDR3 is TGTGCCAGCCCCTGGGCGGGTGGGGTCCGCGAGCAGTACTTC.

This clonotype was detected only a few times. The chain employs TRBV10-3 and TRBJ2-2; D remains ambiguous. Germline-derived CDR1 and CDR2 are ENHRY and SYGVKD. The CDR3 length is 11 residues. Trimming took 10 bases from V and 9 from J, leaving 12 bases between them. The CDR3, as DNA: TGTGCCACCGCAGGTAACCGGGAGCTGTTTTTT. This translates into CATAGNRELFF.

This clonotype occurred a few times. The V and J genes are TRBV27 and TRBJ1-6; D remains unclear. The CDR3 covers 14 residues. V was trimmed by 1 base and J by 6 bases, leaving 7 bases between them. CDR1 and CDR2 (germline): MNHEY, SMNVEV (reference sequence). The CDR3: CASSLYDGNSPLHF. CDR3 bases: TGTGCCAGCAGTTTATATGACGGTAATTCACCCCTCCACTTT.

This clonotype has a handful of counts. CDR3 residues: CSAPQVTGELFF. CDR3 nucleotides: TGCAGCGCCCCCCAGGTTACCGGGGAGCTGTTTTTT. The rearrangement uses TRBV29-1 and TRBJ2-2; D is ambiguous. CDR1 and CDR2 (germline): SQVTM, ANQGSEA. The V and J ends lost 7 bases and 5 bases respectively, with 11 bases between them. This CDR3 contains 12 residues.

CDR3 in amino acids: CASSFGTTGSEAFF. CDR3 bases: TGTGCCAGCAGTTTCGGGACAACAGGGAGTGAAGCTTTCTTT. The rearrangement uses TRBV12-3 or TRBV12-4 and TRBJ1-1, with a tentative D call TRBD1 (6 bases). V dropped 3 bases and J dropped 7 bases, with 15 bases sitting between them. The CDR3 length is 14 residues.

The sample holds a few counts of this clonotype. This chain uses TRBV6-2 or TRBV6-3 with TRBJ2-1; D unclear. This CDR3 spans 14 amino acids. Trimming stripped 2 bases from V and 6 bases from J, with 11 bases between. Germline-derived CDR1 and CDR2 are MNHEY and SVGEGT. CDR3 in amino acids: CASSYSLESNEQFF. The DNA of the CDR3 is TGTGCCAGCAGTTACAGCCTCGAGAGCAATGAGCAGTTCTTC.

The chain carries TRBV12-3 or TRBV12-4 and TRBJ2-1; the D is unclear. This CDR3 spans 14 amino acids. V was cut by 2 bases and J by 4 bases, with 9 bases left in between. CDR3 in amino acids: CASSLRDGYNEQFF. DNA of the CDR3: TGTGCCAGCAGTTTAAGGGATGGGTACAATGAGCAGTTCTTC.

This clonotype has just a few counts. The CDR3 nucleotides are TGTGCCAGCAGCACGGGACAGGGCTCCTACAATGAGCAGTTCTTC. Translated, it gives CASSTGQGSYNEQFF. The V gene is TRBV7-2, the J gene TRBJ2-1, with TRBD1 matching 9 bases. V gave up 5 bases and J gave up 0 bases; unmatched junction bases: 2. Germline assignment: CDR1 SGHTA and CDR2 FQGNSA. This CDR3 comprises 15 residues. The whole variable domain, filled in from reference TRBV7-2 and TRBJ2-1, reads GAGVSQSPSNKVTEKGKDVELRCDPISGHTALYWYRQSLGQGLEFLIYFQGNSAPDKSGLPSDRFSAERTGGSVSTLTIQRTQQEDSAVYLCASSTGQGSYNEQFFGPGTRLTVL.

The rearrangement joins TRBV11-2 to TRBJ2-3; D is ambiguous. With 0 bases removed from V and 4 bases from J, the gap between germline ends came to 5 bases. Germline V gene lookup returns CDR1 SGHAT and CDR2 FQNNGV. The length of the CDR3 is 13 residues. CDR3 amino acids: CASSLDSPDTQYF. In DNA form, the CDR3 reads TGTGCCAGCAGCTTAGACTCGCCAGATACGCAGTATTTT.

This clonotype was counted between two and nine times. The chain combines TRBV20-1 with TRBJ1-5; maybe TRBD1 (6 bases). The CDR3 loop spans 14 amino acids. The V end lost 3 bases, the J end lost 0 bases, and 9 bases lay between the germline ends. The germline V gene has CDR1 DFQATT and CDR2 SNEGSKA (reference sequence). This CDR3 is CSARTGASNQPQHF. In nucleotides, the CDR3 is TGCAGTGCTAGGACAGGAGCTAGCAATCAGCCCCAGCATTTT.

This clonotype was seen more than once but under ten times. The CDR3 nucleotides read TGTGCCACCAGTGATTCTACCACGATCGGGTCTGGGGCCAACGTCCTGACTTTC. Translated: CATSDSTTIGSGANVLTF. The chain is built from TRBV24-1 and TRBJ2-6; D not resolved. From germline, CDR1 is KGHDR and CDR2 SFDVKD. V was pared by 2 bases and J by 1 base, with 14 bases between. This CDR3 region has 18 residues.

This chain links TRBV29-1 with TRBJ1-1; D is uncertain. The CDR3 spans 13 residues. CDR1 is SQVTM and CDR2 is ANQGSEA in the germline V gene. Trimming shortened V by 3 bases and J by 0 bases, and 8 bases separated the two germline ends. Here the CDR3 reads CSVERGVNTEAFF. CDR3 bases: TGCAGCGTTGAGCGCGGGGTGAACACTGAAGCTTTCTTT.

In this sample, this clonotype turned up a few times. The V and J genes are TRBV29-1 and TRBJ1-1; D possibly corresponds to TRBD1 (6 bases). The V gene's germline CDR1 is SQVTM and CDR2 ANQGSEA. V was shortened by 7 bases and J by 11 bases, with 17 bases between the two germline ends. The CDR3 has 11 amino acids. The CDR3 loop is CSAAGVRGAFF. The DNA for the CDR3 is TGCAGCGCCGCAGGAGTGAGGGGGGCTTTCTTT.

This chain connects TRBV7-9 to TRBJ2-5; TRBD2 agrees at 7 bases. V dropped 7 bases and J dropped 3; count of bases not matched to a gene: 14. This CDR3 has 16 residues. Germline assignment: CDR1 SEHNR and CDR2 FQNEAQ (reference sequence). DNA of the CDR3: TGTGCCAGCACCCCCCTCGGGCGGGAGTTAGAAGAGACCCAGTACTTC. Translation: CASTPLGRELEETQYF.